Sequencing of this T cell receptor beta chain was carried out in a study of blood T cell repertoires in COVID-19. Study in general: T cells, B-cell-depleted T cells, or PBMCs provided the cDNA or gDNA that served as material.

The V gene's germline CDR1 is SGHRS and CDR2 YFSETQ. V shed 2 bases and J shed 2 bases, with 7 bases lying between them. The CDR3 is 13 residues long. Note on this clone: This specimen includes other DNA sequences encoding the same CDR3.

In the original processing: Using reference gene primer amplification, nucleated cell counts were estimated. The repertoire was sequenced with immunoSEQ multiplex PCR; TCRdb's copy has only in-frame clones and lacks some. V, J and clone size derive from that table, while D and trimming were established from the DNA sequence. Found here are over 130,000 clones, about four fifths of them singletons; the top ten hold under 2.5%. The origin of this receptor is a man between 65 and 85 years old with acute or convalescent COVID-19. Sequenced: peripheral blood. The V gene is TRBV5-1, the J gene TRBJ2-5; D is ambiguous. CDR3 DNA: TGCGCCAGCAGCTTTGGTCAGCAAGAGACCCAGTACTTC. Amino acid sequence: CASSFGQQETQYF.